This T cell receptor beta chain emerged from a study of blood T cell repertoires in COVID-19. Study-level information: Samples representing acute and convalescent COVID-19 were sourced from the United States, Italy and Spain. T cells, B-cell-depleted T cells, or PBMCs supplied cDNA or gDNA.

How the authors handled the data: Reference gene primer amplification gave nucleated cell count estimates. Here immunoSEQ multiplex PCR was the method, and the copy in TCRdb shows in-frame clones only, minus some. V and J calls and clone size follow that table, whereas D and trimming were derived from the DNA. Counted here are around 220,000 clones, approximately 82% occurring once; the ten biggest clones make up about 5.3%. The length of the CDR3 is 13 residues. J was trimmed by 0 bases and V by 8 bases; bases with no gene match: 3. Germline loops: CDR1 MDHEN, CDR2 SYDVKM. The sample consisted of peripheral blood. The rearrangement joins TRBV28 to TRBJ1-1; 7 bases map to TRBD1. This clonotype was sampled from an elderly woman with active or convalescent COVID-19. CDR3 protein: CASGGQMNTEAFF. The CDR3 DNA reads as TGTGCCAGCGGGGGACAGATGAACACTGAAGCTTTCTTT.